This T cell receptor beta chain comes out of a study of monozygotic twins with cystic fibrosis. The repertoire was sequenced with immunoSEQ multiplex PCR; TCRdb's copy has only in-frame clones and lacks some. The sample holds some 30,000 clones, more than 85% seen once. As to this clone: Antigen unknown.

Findings of the study overall: The repertoire was suggested to be naive-dominated, clonality median approximately 0.0098.

The sequence was obtained from a girl aged 2-10 years with cystic fibrosis. Source material: blood.

CDR3 region: CAWSVDQGPYEQYF. The CDR3 nucleotides read TGTGCCTGGAGTGTTGATCAGGGGCCCTACGAGCAGTACTTC. The chain joins TRBV30 to TRBJ2-7, with a possible D match to TRBD1 (6 bases). Germline V gives CDR1 GTSNPN, CDR2 SVGIG (reference sequence). The V gene lost 0 bases and the J gene lost 2 bases, with 11 bases spanning the gap. The CDR3 is 14 residues long.